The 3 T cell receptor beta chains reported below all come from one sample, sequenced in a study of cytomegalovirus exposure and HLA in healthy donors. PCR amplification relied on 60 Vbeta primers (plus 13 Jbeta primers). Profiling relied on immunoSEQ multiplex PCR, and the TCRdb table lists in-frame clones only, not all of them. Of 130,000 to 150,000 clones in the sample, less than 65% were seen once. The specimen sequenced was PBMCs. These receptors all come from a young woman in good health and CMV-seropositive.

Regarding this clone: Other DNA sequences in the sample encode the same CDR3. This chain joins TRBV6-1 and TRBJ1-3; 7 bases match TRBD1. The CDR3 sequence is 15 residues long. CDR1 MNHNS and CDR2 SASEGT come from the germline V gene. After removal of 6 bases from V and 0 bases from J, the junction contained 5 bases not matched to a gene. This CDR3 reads CASRQDRSSGNTIYF. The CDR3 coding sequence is TGTGCCAGCAGACAGGACAGGAGCTCTGGAAACACCATATATTTT.

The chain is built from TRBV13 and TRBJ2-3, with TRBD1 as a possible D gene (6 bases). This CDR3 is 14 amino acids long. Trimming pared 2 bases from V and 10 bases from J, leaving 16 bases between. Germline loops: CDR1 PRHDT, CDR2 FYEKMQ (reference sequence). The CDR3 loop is CASSLFYREVAQYF. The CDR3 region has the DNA TGTGCCAGCAGCTTATTCTACAGGGAAGTGGCGCAGTATTTT.

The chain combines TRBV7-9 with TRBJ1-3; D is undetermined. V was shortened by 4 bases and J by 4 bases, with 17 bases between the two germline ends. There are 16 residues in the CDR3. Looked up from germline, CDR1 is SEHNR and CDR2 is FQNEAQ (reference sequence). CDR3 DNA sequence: TGTGCCAGCAGCTCCGGTGGGAGGACCACAGGAAACACCATATATTTT. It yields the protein CASSSGGRTTGNTIYF.